This T cell receptor beta chain was sequenced in a study of blood T cell repertoires in COVID-19. Turning to the study itself: Acute-phase and convalescent COVID-19 samples originated in the United States, Italy and Spain. Sample material is recorded as cDNA or gDNA derived from T cells, B-cell-depleted T cells, or PBMCs.

V was pared by 5 bases and J by 6 bases, with 17 bases between. This CDR3 spans 14 amino acids. CDR1 and CDR2 (germline): SGHTA, FQGNSA. In the original workflow: Reference gene primer amplification in the assay estimated nucleated cell counts. The data were produced by immunoSEQ multiplex PCR, yet TCRdb's version contains in-frame clones alone and is incomplete. V and J calls and clone size are as listed in that table; D and trimming were resolved from the DNA. The repertoire consists of 90,000 to 150,000 clones, with 85% to 90% occurring once and the leading ten covering about 29%. The receptor was isolated from a man between 70 and 80 years old with active or convalescent COVID-19. Sequencing was performed on peripheral blood. The V and J genes are TRBV7-2 and TRBJ2-7, with D possibly TRBD1 on 6 matching bases. In DNA, the CDR3 is TGTGCCAGCAGCCTGATGGGGGCGCAGGGCGAGCAGTACTTC. It encodes CASSLMGAQGEQYF.